Reported below is one T cell receptor (beta chain). The target antigen is unknown. A read error may produce the germline difference seen at one junction end. These data are taken from a study of cytomegalovirus exposure and HLA in healthy donors. Study-level results: Most likely, a cluster of highly shared sequence variants arose as a sequencing artifact. Later analysis showed most CMV-associated TCR beta chains appearing HLA-restricted. TRBV6-2, TRBV6-3 and other indistinguishable V segments were excluded.

CDR1 and CDR2 (germline): SEHNR, FQNEAQ (reference sequence). The CDR3 is 13 amino acids. Use of 60 Vbeta and 13 Jbeta primers characterized the PCR. The repertoire was sequenced with immunoSEQ multiplex PCR; TCRdb's copy has only in-frame clones and lacks some. The sample shows over 95,000 clones, over 75% of them seen only once. This sequence originates from a young woman in good health and CMV-seropositive. The genes are TRBV7-9 and TRBJ2-7; maybe TRBD2 (7 bases). The sample taken for sequencing was PBMCs. The DNA for the CDR3 is TGTTCCAGCAGCTTAGGGGGGGTAAACGAGCAGTACTTC. Translating gives CSSSLGGVNEQYF.